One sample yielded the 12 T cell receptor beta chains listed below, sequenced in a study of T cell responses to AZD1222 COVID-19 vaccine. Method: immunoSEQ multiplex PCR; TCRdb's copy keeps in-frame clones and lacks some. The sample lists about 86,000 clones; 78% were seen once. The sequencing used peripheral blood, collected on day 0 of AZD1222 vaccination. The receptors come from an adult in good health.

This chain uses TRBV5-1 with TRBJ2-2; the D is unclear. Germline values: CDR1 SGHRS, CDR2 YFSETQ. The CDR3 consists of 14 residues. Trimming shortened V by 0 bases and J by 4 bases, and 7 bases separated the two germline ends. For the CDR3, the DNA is TGCGCCAGCAGCTTGGGTTTCAGCACCGGGGAGCTGTTTTTT. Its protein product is CASSLGFSTGELFF.

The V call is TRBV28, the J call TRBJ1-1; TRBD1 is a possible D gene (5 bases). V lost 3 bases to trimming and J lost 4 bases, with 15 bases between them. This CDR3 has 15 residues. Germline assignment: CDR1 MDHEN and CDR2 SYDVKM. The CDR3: CASSFSGGWSTEAFF. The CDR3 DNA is TGTGCCAGCAGTTTTTCCGGGGGTTGGAGCACTGAAGCTTTCTTT.

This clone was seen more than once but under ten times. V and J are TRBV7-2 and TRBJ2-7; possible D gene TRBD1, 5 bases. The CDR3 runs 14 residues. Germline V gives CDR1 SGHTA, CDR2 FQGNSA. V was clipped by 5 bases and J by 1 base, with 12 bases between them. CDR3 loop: CASSIQAGSYEQYF. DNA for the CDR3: TGTGCCAGCAGCATCCAAGCAGGGTCCTACGAGCAGTACTTC.

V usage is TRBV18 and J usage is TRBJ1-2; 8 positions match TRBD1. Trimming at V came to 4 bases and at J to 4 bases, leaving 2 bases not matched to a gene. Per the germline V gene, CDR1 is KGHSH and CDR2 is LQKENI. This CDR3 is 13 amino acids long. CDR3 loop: CASSQGQVYGYTF. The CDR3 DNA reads TGTGCCAGCTCACAGGGACAGGTCTATGGCTACACCTTC. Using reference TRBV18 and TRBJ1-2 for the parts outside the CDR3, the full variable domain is NAGVMQNPRHLVRRRGQEARLRCSPMKGHSHVYWYRQLPEEGLKFMVYLQKENIIDESGMPKERFSAEFPKEGPSILRIQQVVRGDSAAYFCASSQGQVYGYTFGSGTRLTVV.

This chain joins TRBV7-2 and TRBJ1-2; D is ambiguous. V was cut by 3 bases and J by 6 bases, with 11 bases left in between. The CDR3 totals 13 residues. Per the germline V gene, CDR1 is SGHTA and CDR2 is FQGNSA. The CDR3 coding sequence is TGTGCCAGCAGCTTGGAGAGGTGGAATGGCTACACCTTC. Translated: CASSLERWNGYTF.

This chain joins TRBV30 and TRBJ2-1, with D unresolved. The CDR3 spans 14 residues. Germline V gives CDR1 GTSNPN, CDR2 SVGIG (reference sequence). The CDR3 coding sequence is TGTGTAGTACGAACCCTGAGCTCCTACAATGAGCAGTTCTTC. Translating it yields CVVRTLSSYNEQFF.

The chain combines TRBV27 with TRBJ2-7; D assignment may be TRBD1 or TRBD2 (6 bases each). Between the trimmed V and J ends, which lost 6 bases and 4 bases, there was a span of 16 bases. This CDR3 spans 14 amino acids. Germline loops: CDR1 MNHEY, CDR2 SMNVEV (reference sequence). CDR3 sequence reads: CASSHGGGRYEQYF. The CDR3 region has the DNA TGTGCCAGCAGCCACGGTGGGGGGCGGTACGAGCAGTACTTC.

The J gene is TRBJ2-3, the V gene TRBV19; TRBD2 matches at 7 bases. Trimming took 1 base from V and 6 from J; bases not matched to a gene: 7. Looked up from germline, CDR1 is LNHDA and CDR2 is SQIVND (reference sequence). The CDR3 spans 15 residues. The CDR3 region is CASSIGGGSGDTQYF. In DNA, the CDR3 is TGTGCCAGTAGTATAGGAGGCGGGAGCGGTGATACGCAGTATTTT.

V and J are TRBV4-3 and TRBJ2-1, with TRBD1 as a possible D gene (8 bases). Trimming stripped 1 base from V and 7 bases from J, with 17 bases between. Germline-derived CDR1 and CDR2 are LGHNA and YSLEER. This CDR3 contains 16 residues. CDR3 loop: CASSQVYRGGKNEQFF. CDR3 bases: TGCGCCAGCAGCCAAGTATACAGGGGGGGAAAAAATGAGCAGTTCTTC.

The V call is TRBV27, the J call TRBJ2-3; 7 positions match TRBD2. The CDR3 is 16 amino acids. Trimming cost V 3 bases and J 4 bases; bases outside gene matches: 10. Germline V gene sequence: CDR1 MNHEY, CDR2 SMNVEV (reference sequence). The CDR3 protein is CASSLHARGGADTQYF. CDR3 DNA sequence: TGTGCCAGCAGTTTGCATGCCCGTGGGGGGGCAGATACGCAGTATTTT.

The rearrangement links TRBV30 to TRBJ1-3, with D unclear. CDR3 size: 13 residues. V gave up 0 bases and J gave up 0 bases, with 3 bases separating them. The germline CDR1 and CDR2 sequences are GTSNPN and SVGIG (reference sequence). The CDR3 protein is CAWSVLSGNTIYF. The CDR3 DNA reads TGTGCCTGGAGTGTCCTCTCTGGAAACACCATATATTTT.

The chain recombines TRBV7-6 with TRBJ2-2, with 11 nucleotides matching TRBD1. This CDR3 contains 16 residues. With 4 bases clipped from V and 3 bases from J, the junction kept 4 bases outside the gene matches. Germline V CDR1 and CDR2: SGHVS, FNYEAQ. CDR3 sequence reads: CASSSGQGAYTGELFF. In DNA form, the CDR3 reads TGTGCCAGCAGCTCCGGACAGGGGGCCTACACCGGGGAGCTGTTTTTT.